This TCR beta chain comes out of a study of blood T cell repertoires in COVID-19. Background on the study: T cells, B-cell-depleted T cells, or PBMCs provided the cDNA or gDNA that served as material.

There are 17 residues in the CDR3. V lost 0 bases and J lost 1; bases outside the gene matches: 7. Germline assignment: CDR1 LGHDT and CDR2 YNNKEL (reference sequence). The table came from immunoSEQ multiplex PCR; TCRdb's copy has only in-frame clones and leaves some out. The data contain about 200,000 clones, more than 60% of them singletons. The chain couples TRBV3-1 (or the pseudogene TRBV3-2) to TRBJ2-3, with 7 bases that match TRBD2. The receptor was derived from a man in his fifties who had recovered from COVID-19. Source material: peripheral blood. The CDR3 sequence is CASSQDPGGRGTDTQYF. DNA for the CDR3: TGTGCCAGCAGCCAAGACCCGGGAGGTCGAGGCACAGATACGCAGTATTTT.